This TCR beta chain was obtained from a study of blood T cell repertoires in COVID-19. Across the study: PBMCs, B-cell-depleted T cells, or T cells were the source of the cDNA or gDNA that made up the material.

Looked up from germline, CDR1 is SNHLY and CDR2 is FYNNEI. Trimming at V came to 5 bases and at J to 0 bases, leaving 16 bases not matched to a gene. The CDR3 spans 20 residues. As processed by the authors: The authors estimated nucleated cell counts from reference gene primer amplification. The repertoire was sequenced with immunoSEQ multiplex PCR; TCRdb's copy has only in-frame clones and lacks some. D and trimming come from the DNA, and the V and J calls and clone size come from that table. The data hold 250,000 to 350,000 clones, with around 90% observed a single time. Study members were between 18 and 89 years old and lived in 20 to 25 US regions.

This chain connects TRBV2 to TRBJ1-2; 12 nucleotides agree with TRBD1. The source of this sequence is a young woman who had recovered from COVID-19. Sequenced input: PBMCs or T cells enriched from blood (not recorded which). The CDR3 coding sequence is TGTGCCAGCAGTTACCGGGACAGGGGGCGACCCAGACAGTCTAACTATGGCTACACCTTC. This translates into CASSYRDRGRPRQSNYGYTF.